This TCR beta chain derives from a study of control samples from healthy donors and cancer patients (dated by TCRdb to about 2020). The CDR3 measures 14 amino acids from cysteine to phenylalanine. Here the CDR3 DNA is all that survives: 42 bases in frame from base 1. V sheds 3 bases and J sheds 4 bases, leaving 10 bases between their ends. CDR1 is given as MNHNS and CDR2 as SASEGT, both from the germline V gene. Library generation was performed with the immunoSEQ multiplex PCR assay. The clones in this table, taken by TCRdb from immuneACCESS, are in-frame only. Not every clone is retained; where verified, under half of the shortfall comes from an unresolved V gene, and the cause of the rest is unknown. The table for this sample lists 98,000 or so clones; 70% to 80% of them were counted only once. The top ten clones comprise over 9.5% of the sample. This clone was seen more than once but under ten times. Its antigen is currently not known. It has no much larger one-base neighbor in the sample; base qualities were not kept.

The chain uses TRBV6-1 and TRBJ1-5, with the identity of the D gene unclear. This receptor was obtained from a woman aged 25 to 45 in good health. What was sequenced was blood. The CDR3 protein sequence reads: CASSEGWGNQPQHF. The nucleotides read TGTGCCAGCAGTGAGGGTTGGGGTAATCAGCCCCAGCATTTT.